Reported below is one TCR beta chain. What it binds is not known. The entry originates in a study of cytomegalovirus exposure and HLA in healthy donors. The study's findings and limits: It was reported that the classifier diagnosed cytomegalovirus status with high specificity and sensitivity in both the original and validation cohorts.

Trimming left V 2 bases short and J 4 bases short, with 8 bases between. Looked up from germline, CDR1 is MNHNY and CDR2 is SVGAGI (reference sequence). The CDR3 contains 13 residues. Primers included in the PCR were 60 Vbeta and 13 Jbeta primers. In the original analysis: A follow-up analysis tallied tens of millions of unique TCR beta chains, roughly 11 million shared. Clones were sequenced by immunoSEQ multiplex PCR, and TCRdb holds only the in-frame ones, with some missing. That table gives V, J and clone size, and the DNA gave D and trimming. The table includes about 160,000 clones, 75% to 85% detected once.

Sequencing was performed on PBMCs. The sequence came from a woman aged 45-60 years in good health and CMV-seronegative. The genes are TRBV6-6 and TRBJ1-2; D is undetermined. The CDR3 here is CASSYLVFYGYTF. Written as DNA, the CDR3 is TGTGCCAGCAGTTACCTCGTTTTCTATGGCTACACCTTC.